This T cell receptor beta chain is from a study of cytomegalovirus exposure and HLA in healthy donors. The PCR ran on 60 Vbeta and 13 Jbeta primers. Data came from immunoSEQ multiplex PCR; TCRdb stores just in-frame clones and leaves some out. The table includes 180,000 or so clones, 82% detected once. Germline CDR1 reads SQVTM; CDR2 reads ANQGSEA. V was shortened by 1 base and J by 2 bases, with 6 bases between the two germline ends. The CDR3 length is 14 residues. Study-wide points: A later analysis reported that several of the most significant clusters appeared to be linked to common viral pathogens, among them Epstein-Barr virus.

This clone occurred a few times. Antigen specificity is unknown. The sequenced sample consisted of PBMCs. This TCR came from a man aged 35-49 years in good health and CMV-seronegative. The chain combines TRBV29-1 with TRBJ2-6; the D is unclear. The DNA for the CDR3 is TGCAGCGTTGAAGGGGCCCCTGGGGCCAACGTCCTGACTTTC. It translates to CSVEGAPGANVLTF.